This section outlines one T cell receptor (beta chain) sequence together with its context. Its specificity is unknown. Generated by immunoSEQ multiplex PCR, the TCRdb table keeps only in-frame clones and is missing some. This table has hundreds of thousands of clones, approximately 96% appearing once. Germline V gene data show CDR1 as MNHEY and CDR2 as SMNVEV (reference sequence). Trimming removed 2 bases from V and 5 bases from J; junction bases left unmatched: 7. The CDR3 extends over 15 amino acids. This specimen belongs to a study of shared clonotypes between healthy human individuals. Positively selected for CCR7, the CD45RO-negative cells used as naive CD8 cells excluded terminally differentiated effector memory CD45RA+ cells. Findings of the study overall: In a handful of donors, about 5% of naive CD4 clonotypes appeared in common. Across subsets, estimated richness was generally greater for naive than for memory populations.

Sequencing was carried out using naive CD8+ T cells sorted from blood. The clonotype originates from a woman aged 25 to 39 in good health. The V and J genes are TRBV27 and TRBJ2-7; 9 bases agree with TRBD1. CDR3 in amino acids: CASSLRVTGGNEQYF. CDR3 DNA: TGTGCCAGCAGTTTACGGGTAACAGGGGGCAACGAGCAGTACTTC.